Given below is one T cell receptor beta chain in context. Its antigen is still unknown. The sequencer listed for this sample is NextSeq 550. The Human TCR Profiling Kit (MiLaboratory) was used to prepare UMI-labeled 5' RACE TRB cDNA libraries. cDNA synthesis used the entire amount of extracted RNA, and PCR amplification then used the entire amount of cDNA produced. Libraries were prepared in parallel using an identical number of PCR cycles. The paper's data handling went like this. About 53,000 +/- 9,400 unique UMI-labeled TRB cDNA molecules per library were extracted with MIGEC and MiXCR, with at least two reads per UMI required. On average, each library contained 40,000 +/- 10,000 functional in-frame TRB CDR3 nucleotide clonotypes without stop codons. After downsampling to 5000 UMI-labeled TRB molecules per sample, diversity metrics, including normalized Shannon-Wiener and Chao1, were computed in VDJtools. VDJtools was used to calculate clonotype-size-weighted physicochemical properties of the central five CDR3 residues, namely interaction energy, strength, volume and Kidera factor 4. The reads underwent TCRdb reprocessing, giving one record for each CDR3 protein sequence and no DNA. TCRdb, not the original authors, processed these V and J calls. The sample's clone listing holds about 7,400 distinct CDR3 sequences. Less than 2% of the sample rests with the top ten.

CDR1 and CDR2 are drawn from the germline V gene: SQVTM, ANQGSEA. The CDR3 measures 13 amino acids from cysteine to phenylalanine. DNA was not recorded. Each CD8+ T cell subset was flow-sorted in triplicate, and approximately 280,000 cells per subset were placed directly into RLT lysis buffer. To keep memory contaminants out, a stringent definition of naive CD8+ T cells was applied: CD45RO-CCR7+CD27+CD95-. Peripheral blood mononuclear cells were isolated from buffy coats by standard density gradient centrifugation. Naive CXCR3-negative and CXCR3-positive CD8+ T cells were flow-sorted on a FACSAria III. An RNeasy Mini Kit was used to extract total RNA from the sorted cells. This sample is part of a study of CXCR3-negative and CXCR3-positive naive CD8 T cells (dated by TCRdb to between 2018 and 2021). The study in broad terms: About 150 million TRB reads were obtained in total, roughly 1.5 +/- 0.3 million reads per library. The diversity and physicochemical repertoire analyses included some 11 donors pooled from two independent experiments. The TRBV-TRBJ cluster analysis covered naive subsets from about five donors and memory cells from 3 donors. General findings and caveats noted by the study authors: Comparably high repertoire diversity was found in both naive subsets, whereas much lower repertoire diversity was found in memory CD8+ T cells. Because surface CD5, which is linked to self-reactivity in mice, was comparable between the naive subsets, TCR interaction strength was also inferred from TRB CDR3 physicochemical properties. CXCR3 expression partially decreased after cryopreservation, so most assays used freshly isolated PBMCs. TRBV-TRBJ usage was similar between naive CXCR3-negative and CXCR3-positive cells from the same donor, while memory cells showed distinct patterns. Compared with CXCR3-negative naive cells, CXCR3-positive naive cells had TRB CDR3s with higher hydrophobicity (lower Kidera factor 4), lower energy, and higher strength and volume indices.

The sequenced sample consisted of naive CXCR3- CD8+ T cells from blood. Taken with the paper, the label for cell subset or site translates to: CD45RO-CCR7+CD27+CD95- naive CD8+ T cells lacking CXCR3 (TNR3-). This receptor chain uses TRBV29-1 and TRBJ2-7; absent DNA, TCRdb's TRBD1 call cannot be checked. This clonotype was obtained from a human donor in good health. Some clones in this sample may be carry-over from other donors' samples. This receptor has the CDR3 CSVEAGVSYEQYF.